These 30 T cell receptor beta chains share one sample of origin, sequenced in a study of post-analysis software for immune sequencing data. TCR beta cDNA libraries included unique molecular identifiers. TCRdb processed the PCR reads anew with MiXCR; each CDR3 protein has one entry. The sample consists of roughly 800,000 distinct CDR3 sequences, 53% of them appearing once. Study-wide points: Patients used roughly five TRBV segments, including TRBV5-6, TRBV5-1 and TRBV20-1, more often than controls.

These receptors are not linked to any known antigen. The sequenced sample was blood. The source of these receptors is a girl between 5 and 17 years old with multiple sclerosis.

The chain combines TRBV10-3 with TRBJ2-7, with a weak D call TRBD1 (5 bases). The CDR3 has 13 residues. CDR1 is ENHRY and CDR2 is SYGVKD in the germline V gene. Trimming took off 7 bases at V and 0 bases at J, with 10 bases between the two ends. The CDR3 loop is CAIKQASSYEQYF. The CDR3 DNA reads TGTGCCATCAAACAGGCCAGCTCCTACGAGCAGTACTTC.

V is TRBV6-2 or TRBV6-3 and J is TRBJ2-1, with 11 bases lining up with TRBD2. The DNA end lines up better with TRBJ2-7; the J call may be wrong. Per germline, CDR1 MNHEY and CDR2 SVGEGT. The CDR3 length is 15 residues. The CDR3 sequence is CASTAGLAVYNEQYF. The CDR3 DNA follows: TGTGCCAGCACTGCGGGACTAGCGGTCTACAATGAGCAGTACTTC.

The V and J genes are TRBV20-1 and TRBJ2-7; TRBD2 agrees at 9 bases. The CDR3 is 15 amino acids. The V segment lost 5 bases and the J segment 0 bases; nucleotides outside the gene matches: 8. Germline CDR1 DFQATT, CDR2 SNEGSKA (reference sequence). The CDR3 is CSAESGRQTSYEQYF. The CDR3 coding sequence is TGCAGTGCTGAGAGCGGGAGGCAGACCTCCTACGAGCAGTACTTC.

V usage is TRBV5-5 and J usage is TRBJ2-7; 7 bases are shared with TRBD2. Germline V gives CDR1 SGHKS, CDR2 YYEKEE (reference sequence). CDR3 length equals 13 residues. J gave up 6 bases and V 4 bases, and 7 bases lay outside the gene matches. The CDR3 sequence: CASSRGLSVEQYF. The CDR3 nucleotides read TGTGCCAGCAGCAGGGGACTATCGGTCGAGCAGTACTTC.

This chain uses TRBV12-3 or TRBV12-4 with TRBJ1-2; TRBD1 matches 7 bases. CDR3 length: 14 amino acids. V was pared by 5 bases and J by 6 bases, with 9 bases of the junction left unmatched. The CDR3 DNA reads as TGTGCCAGCAGTCCCCAGGGGGGAACAAATGGCTACACCTTC. It encodes CASSPQGGTNGYTF.

This sequence joins TRBV5-1 and TRBJ2-1, with TRBD1 identical over 7 bases. The J call is in doubt because the DNA end fits TRBJ2-7 better. This CDR3 contains 14 residues. The germline V gene has CDR1 SGHRS and CDR2 YFSETQ. CDR3 residues: CASSLPGTVYEQYF. CDR3 coding DNA: TGCGCCAGCAGCTTACCTGGGACAGTATACGAGCAGTACTTC.

This clonotype was seen more than once but under ten times. This rearrangement joins TRBV3-1 to TRBJ2-1; 9 nucleotides line up with TRBD2. Germline lookup yields CDR1 LGHDT and CDR2 YNNKEL (reference sequence). This CDR3 region has 15 residues. J lost 10 bases, V lost 1 base, and 8 bases had no gene match. CDR3 region: CASSQGIAGVGEQFF. The CDR3, as DNA: TGTGCCAGCAGCCAAGGGATAGCGGGAGTAGGAGAGCAGTTCTTC.

This clonotype was seen once. The V gene is TRBV7-3, the J gene TRBJ1-1; 7 nucleotides line up with TRBD1. Germline lookup yields CDR1 SGHTA and CDR2 FQGTGA. V shed 4 bases and J 0 bases; nucleotides not matched to a gene: 2. The CDR3 consists of 14 residues. CDR3 in DNA: TGTGCCAGCAGCTGGACAGGTATGAACACTGAAGCTTTCTTT. Its translation is CASSWTGMNTEAFF.

This chain connects TRBV20-1 to TRBJ2-1, with TRBD1 matching 9 bases. The germline V gene encodes CDR1 DFQATT and CDR2 SNEGSKA (reference sequence). The CDR3 covers 14 residues. The ends lost 3 bases at V and 6 bases at J; junction bases unmatched: 6. In DNA form, the CDR3 reads TGCAGTGCTAGTAGCTACAGGGGGCGCAATGAGCAGTTCTTC. Translating it yields CSASSYRGRNEQFF.

V gene TRBV20-1 combines with J gene TRBJ1-1; tentative D call: TRBD1 (5 bases). V dropped 1 base and J dropped 1 base, with 7 bases sitting between them. CDR1 and CDR2 from the germline V gene are DFQATT and SNEGSKA (reference sequence). This CDR3 is built from 13 residues. CDR3 loop: CSARGGQNTEAFF. The CDR3 DNA follows: TGCAGTGCTAGAGGAGGACAGAACACTGAAGCTTTCTTT.

The chain carries TRBV9 and TRBJ1-2, with 10 bases lining up with TRBD1. V lost 4 bases to trimming and J lost 5 bases; unmatched junction nucleotides: 8. This CDR3 region has 15 residues. Germline CDR1 SGDLS, CDR2 YYNGEE. CDR3 nucleotides: TGTGCCAGCAGCCCCCGGGGACAGGGGAATTATGGCTACACCTTC. Translating it yields CASSPRGQGNYGYTF.

CDR3 in amino acids: CASTGGGTDTQYF. The CDR3 DNA follows: TGTGCCAGCACGGGAGGGGGAACAGATACGCAGTATTTT. The chain links TRBV7-3 to TRBJ2-3; 8 bases fit TRBD2. Germline V lookup: CDR1 SGHTA, CDR2 FQGTGA. V shed 7 bases and J 3 bases; nucleotides not matched to a gene: 3. The CDR3 totals 13 residues.

Of note for this clonotype: One end of the junction is discordant with germline, which a read error may explain. V usage is TRBV5-6 and J usage is TRBJ1-6, with TRBD1 matching over 11 bases. Germline CDR1 is SGHDT and CDR2 is YYEEEE. The CDR3 contains 15 residues. CDR3 coding DNA: TGTGCTAGCAGCCGGGACAGGGGGTCCGCCTCACCCCTCCACTTT. This sequence encodes CASSRDRGSASPLHF.

The V gene is TRBV30, the J gene TRBJ2-6; 7 bases line up with TRBD1. V shed 3 bases and J 0 bases; nucleotides not matched to a gene: 11. The CDR3 spans 18 residues. The germline CDR1 and CDR2 sequences are GTSNPN and SVGIG (reference sequence). The CDR3 spells CAWRTGRTESSGANVLTF. CDR3 in DNA: TGTGCCTGGAGGACAGGGCGTACGGAGAGCTCTGGGGCCAACGTCCTGACTTTC.

The genes are TRBV20-1 and TRBJ1-2; D is perhaps TRBD1 (5 bases). Germline loops: CDR1 DFQATT, CDR2 SNEGSKA (reference sequence). V lost 2 bases and J lost 8, with 9 bases in between. This CDR3 is 11 amino acids long. Here the CDR3 DNA reads TGCAGTGCTAGAAGGGGCGGCGGCTACACCTTC. Its translation: CSARRGGGYTF.

V is TRBV7-6 and J is TRBJ2-7, with D maybe TRBD1 (6 bases). Germline V gives CDR1 SGHVS, CDR2 FNYEAQ. The V gene lost 2 bases and the J gene lost 0 bases, with 14 bases spanning the gap. The length of the CDR3 is 16 residues. Written as DNA, the CDR3 is TGTGCCAGCAGCTTACTAACTTTGGACAGCTCCTACGAGCAGTACTTC. Translation gives CASSLLTLDSSYEQYF.

With regard to this clonotype: Its ends do not fully match the called genes, so a read error is possible. This sequence joins TRBV6-4 and TRBJ2-1; D might be TRBD2 (6 bases). The germline CDR1 and CDR2 sequences are MRHNA and SNTAGT. The CDR3 is 15 amino acids. The CDR3 nucleotides read TGTACCAGCAGTGACGCCCACGGGAGAGGAAATGAGCAGTTCTTC. Translation gives CTSSDAHGRGNEQFF.

V usage is TRBV5-1 and J usage is TRBJ2-4; D is possibly TRBD1 or TRBD2 (6 bases each). The assigned J gene may be wrong: the sequence end matches TRBJ2-5 better. The CDR3 is made up of 14 amino acids. Germline V gene sequence: CDR1 SGHRS, CDR2 YFSETQ. The CDR3 DNA is TGCGCCAGCAGCTTGGTTTCGGGGGCAGAGACCCAGTACTTC. Its translation is CASSLVSGAETQYF.

The V and J genes are TRBV20-1 and TRBJ2-3, with 7 bases fitting TRBD2. CDR1 and CDR2 (germline): DFQATT, SNEGSKA (reference sequence). The CDR3 is 18 residues long. J lost 2 bases, V lost 3 bases, and 17 bases had no gene match. The CDR3, as DNA: TGCAGTGCTAGTTACGGGACTATTAAACACCGGGCCACAGATACGCAGTATTTT. Amino acid sequence: CSASYGTIKHRATDTQYF.

V usage is TRBV7-7 and J usage is TRBJ2-7; possible D gene TRBD2, 5 bases. The J call may be mistaken, given a closer DNA end match to TRBJ2-5. CDR1 SSHAT and CDR2 FNYEAQ come from the germline V gene (reference sequence). The CDR3 covers 12 residues. CDR3 in DNA: TGTGCCAGCAGCTCCCGGACTGGGACCCAGTACTTC. Translating gives CASSSRTGTQYF.

The chain uses TRBV4-1 and TRBJ2-4; TRBD2 aligns across 7 bases. The CDR3 covers 19 residues. Germline V gene sequence: CDR1 MGHRA, CDR2 YSYEKL. V lost 0 bases and J lost 0; bases outside the gene matches: 11. Here the CDR3 DNA reads TGCGCCAGCAGCCAAGATGGGGGGACTACCAACCGAGCCAAAAACATTCAGTACTTC. Its protein is CASSQDGGTTNRAKNIQYF.

The chain uses TRBV20-1 and TRBJ2-3; D is ambiguous. CDR3 length equals 15 residues. The germline gives CDR1 DFQATT, CDR2 SNEGSKA (reference sequence). V was shortened by 3 bases and J by 0 bases, with 13 bases between the two germline ends. CDR3: CSARVGTTSTDTQYF. The CDR3 coding sequence is TGCAGTGCTAGGGTGGGCACAACTAGCACAGATACGCAGTATTTT.

This clonotype was found a few times. This chain uses TRBV29-1 with TRBJ2-4; possible D gene TRBD2, 6 bases. The CDR3 has 14 amino acids. The V gene lost 3 bases and the J gene lost 2 bases, with 11 bases spanning the gap. Germline V gene data show CDR1 as SQVTM and CDR2 as ANQGSEA. The CDR3 DNA is TGCAGCGTTGAGCCAGGACTATCCAAAAACATTCAGTACTTC. Protein: CSVEPGLSKNIQYF.

This chain uses TRBV7-8 with TRBJ2-1, with D possibly being TRBD2 (6 bases). The length of the CDR3 is 15 residues. V gave up 5 bases and J gave up 7 bases, with 18 bases separating them. CDR1 is SGHVS, CDR2 FQNEAQ, per germline. The chain's CDR3 is CASSLRDLDGNEQFF. DNA of the CDR3: TGTGCCAGCAGCCTGCGGGACTTAGATGGGAATGAGCAGTTCTTC.

This chain links TRBV7-3 with TRBJ2-1; 11 bases are shared with TRBD2. The V and J ends lost 4 bases and 8 bases, in that order; junction bases with no gene match: 7. Per the germline V gene, CDR1 is SGHTA and CDR2 is FQGTGA. This CDR3 is built from 15 residues. The CDR3 nucleotides are TGTGCCAGCAGCTATAGCGGGGGGGCCTCATATGAGCAGTTCTTC. It translates to CASSYSGGASYEQFF.

The sample holds a few counts of this clonotype. The chain links TRBV12-3 or TRBV12-4 to TRBJ2-5, with no clear D. This CDR3 is 13 amino acids long. V lost 1 base, J lost 5 bases, and 8 bases lay in between. The CDR3 DNA sequence: TGTGCCAGCAGTTTAGGGGTCTGGGAGACCCAGTACTTC. Protein sequence: CASSLGVWETQYF.

Remarks on this clonotype: At one end, the junction sequence differs from germline, possibly due to a read error. The chain joins TRBV20-1 to TRBJ2-3; D could derive from TRBD1 or TRBD2 (6 bases each). Looked up from germline, CDR1 is DFQATT and CDR2 is SNEGSKA (reference sequence). The CDR3 extends over 15 amino acids. CDR3 nucleotides: TGCAGTACTAGAGGGGGAGGTTCTAGCACAGATACGCAGTATTTT. It specifies CSTRGGGSSTDTQYF.

Only a few counts were recorded for this clonotype. This chain links TRBV28 with TRBJ2-7; D call uncertain. The V end was cut by 3 bases, the J end by 5 bases, with 14 bases between. CDR1 and CDR2 from the germline V gene are MDHEN and SYDVKM. There are 14 residues in the CDR3. CDR3 amino acids: CASSFVRVGDEQYF. As DNA, the CDR3 is TGTGCCAGCAGTTTCGTGAGAGTAGGTGACGAGCAGTACTTC.

The table lists this clonotype with a count of one. V usage is TRBV7-9 and J usage is TRBJ1-2; no definite D call. Trimming stripped 5 bases from V and 8 bases from J, with 15 bases between. The CDR3 totals 13 residues. Germline CDR1 is SEHNR and CDR2 is FQNEAQ (reference sequence). The CDR3 spells CASSASEGYGYTF. The CDR3 bases are TGTGCCAGCAGCGCTAGTGAGGGCTACGGCTACACCTTC.

The chain links TRBV29-1 to TRBJ2-3, with TRBD2 matching 11 bases. Trimming at V came to 6 bases and at J to 2 bases, leaving 10 bases not matched to a gene. CDR3 size: 16 residues. The germline gives CDR1 SQVTM, CDR2 ANQGSEA. The CDR3: CSVGGTSGVVTDTQYF. For the CDR3, the DNA is TGCAGCGTGGGCGGGACTAGCGGAGTGGTCACAGATACGCAGTATTTT.